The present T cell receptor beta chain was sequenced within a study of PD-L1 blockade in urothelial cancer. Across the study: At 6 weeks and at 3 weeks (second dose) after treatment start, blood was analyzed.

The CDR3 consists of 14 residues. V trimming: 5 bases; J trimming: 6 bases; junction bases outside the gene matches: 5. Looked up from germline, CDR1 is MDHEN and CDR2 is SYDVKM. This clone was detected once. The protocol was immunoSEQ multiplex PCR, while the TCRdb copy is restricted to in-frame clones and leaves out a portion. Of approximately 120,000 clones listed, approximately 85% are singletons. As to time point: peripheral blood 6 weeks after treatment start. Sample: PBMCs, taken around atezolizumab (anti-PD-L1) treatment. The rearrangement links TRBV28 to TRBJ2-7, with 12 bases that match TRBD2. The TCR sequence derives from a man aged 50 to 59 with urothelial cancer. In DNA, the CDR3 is TGTGCCAGCAGTCCGCTAGCGGGAGGGACCGAGCAGTACTTC. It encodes CASSPLAGGTEQYF.